The sequence of this T cell receptor (beta chain) was determined in a study of T cell responses to AZD1222 COVID-19 vaccine. A word on this clone: Antigen specificity is unknown.

Measured with immunoSEQ multiplex PCR; TCRdb has only the in-frame clones, and not every one. The sample has approximately 120,000 clones, about 90% seen once. CDR3 length: 13 amino acids. The V gene's germline CDR1 is SQVTM and CDR2 ANQGSEA. Between the trimmed V and J ends, which lost 7 bases and 6 bases, there was a span of 15 bases. Study results and limitations: Regions left unmutated in variants are reportedly the target of nearly half of spike-specific TCRs. Females outnumbered males among donors, who were mostly white British; clonal diversity was possibly underestimated.

The J gene is TRBJ1-4, the V gene TRBV29-1, with a weak D call TRBD1 (6 bases). The sample in question was peripheral blood, obtained on day 0 of AZD1222 vaccination. The sequence came from an adult in good health. The CDR3 coding sequence is TGCAGCGGGAAAGGGGGGGCGGATGAAAAACTGTTTTTT. It is translated as CSGKGGADEKLFF.